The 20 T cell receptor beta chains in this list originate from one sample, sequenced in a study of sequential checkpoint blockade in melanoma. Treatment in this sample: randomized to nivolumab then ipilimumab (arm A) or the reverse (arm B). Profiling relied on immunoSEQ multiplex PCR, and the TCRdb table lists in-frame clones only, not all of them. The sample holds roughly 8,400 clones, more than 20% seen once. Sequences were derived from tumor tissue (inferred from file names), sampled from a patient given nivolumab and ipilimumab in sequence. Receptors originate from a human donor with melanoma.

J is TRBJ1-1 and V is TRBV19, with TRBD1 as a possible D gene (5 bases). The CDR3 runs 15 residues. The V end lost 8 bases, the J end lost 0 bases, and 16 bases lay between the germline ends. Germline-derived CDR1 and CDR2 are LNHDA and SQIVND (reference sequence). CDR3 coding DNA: TGTGCCAGTGTGAGGAAGGGACTGCTGAACACTGAAGCTTTCTTT. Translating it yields CASVRKGLLNTEAFF.

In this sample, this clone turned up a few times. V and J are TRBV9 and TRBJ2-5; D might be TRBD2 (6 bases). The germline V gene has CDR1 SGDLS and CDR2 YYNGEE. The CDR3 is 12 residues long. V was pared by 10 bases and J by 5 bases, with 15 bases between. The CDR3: CAGGTPGETQYF. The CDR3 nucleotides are TGTGCCGGGGGGACGCCTGGGGAGACCCAGTACTTC.

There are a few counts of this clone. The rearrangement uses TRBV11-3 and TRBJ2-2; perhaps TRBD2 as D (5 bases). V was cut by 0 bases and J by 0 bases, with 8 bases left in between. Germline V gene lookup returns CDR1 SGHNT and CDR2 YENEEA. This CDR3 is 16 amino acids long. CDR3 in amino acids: CASSLDPGTNTGELFF. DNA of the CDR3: TGTGCCAGCAGCTTAGACCCGGGGACGAACACCGGGGAGCTGTTTTTT.

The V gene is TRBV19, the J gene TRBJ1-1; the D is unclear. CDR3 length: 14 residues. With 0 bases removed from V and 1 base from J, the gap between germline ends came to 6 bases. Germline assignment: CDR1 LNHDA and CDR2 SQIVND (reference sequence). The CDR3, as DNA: TGTGCCAGTAGTATAGATTACAGGAACACTGAAGCTTTCTTT. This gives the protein CASSIDYRNTEAFF.

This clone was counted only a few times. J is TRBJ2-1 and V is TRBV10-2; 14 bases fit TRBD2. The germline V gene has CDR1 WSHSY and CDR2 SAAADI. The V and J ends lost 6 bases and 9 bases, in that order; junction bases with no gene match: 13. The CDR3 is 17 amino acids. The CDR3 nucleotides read TGCGCCAGCAGCTTGACTAGCGGGGGGGCCAGTCGAGCTGAGCAGTTCTTC. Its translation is CASSLTSGGASRAEQFF.

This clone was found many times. CDR3 amino acids: CASSEARGPEAFF. Written as DNA, the CDR3 is TGTGCCAGCAGTGAAGCGCGTGGACCCGAAGCTTTCTTT. The chain employs TRBV9 and TRBJ1-1; D is uncertain. The CDR3 runs to 13 residues. Germline V CDR1 and CDR2: SGDLS, YYNGEE. The V gene lost 5 bases and the J gene lost 8 bases, with 16 bases spanning the gap.

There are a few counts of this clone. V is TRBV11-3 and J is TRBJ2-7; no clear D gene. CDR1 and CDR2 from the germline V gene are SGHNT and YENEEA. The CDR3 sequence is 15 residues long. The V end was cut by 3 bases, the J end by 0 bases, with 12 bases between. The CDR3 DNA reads TGTGCCAGCAGCTTGAGTCCAGCTCCCTCCTACGAGCAGTACTTC. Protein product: CASSLSPAPSYEQYF.

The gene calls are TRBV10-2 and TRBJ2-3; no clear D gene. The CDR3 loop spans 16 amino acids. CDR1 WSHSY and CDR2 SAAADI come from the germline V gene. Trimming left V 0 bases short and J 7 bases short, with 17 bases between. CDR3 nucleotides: TGCGCCAGCAGTGAGTCGATTGGAATTCAGGTCTATACGCAGTATTTT. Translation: CASSESIGIQVYTQYF.

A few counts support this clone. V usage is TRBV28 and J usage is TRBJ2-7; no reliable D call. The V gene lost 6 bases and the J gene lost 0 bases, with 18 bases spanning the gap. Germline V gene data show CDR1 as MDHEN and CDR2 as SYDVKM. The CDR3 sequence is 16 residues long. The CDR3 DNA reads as TGTGCCAGCAGCCCCCAACGAGTGCAGTTCTCCTACGAGCAGTACTTC. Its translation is CASSPQRVQFSYEQYF. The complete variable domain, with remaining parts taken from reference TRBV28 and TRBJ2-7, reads DVKVTQSSRYLVKRTGEKVFLECVQDMDHENMFWYRQDPGLGLRLIYFSYDVKMKEKGDIPEGYSVSREKKERFSLILESASTNQTSMYLCASSPQRVQFSYEQYFGPGTRLTVT.

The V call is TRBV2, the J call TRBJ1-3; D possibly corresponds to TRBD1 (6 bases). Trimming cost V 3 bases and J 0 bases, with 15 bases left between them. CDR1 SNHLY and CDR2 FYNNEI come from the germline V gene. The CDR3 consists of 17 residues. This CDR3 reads CASSESQGLGSGNTIYF. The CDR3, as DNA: TGTGCCAGCAGTGAGTCCCAGGGGCTCGGCTCTGGAAACACCATATATTTT. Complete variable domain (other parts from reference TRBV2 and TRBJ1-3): EPEVTQTPSHQVTQMGQEVILRCVPISNHLYFYWYRQILGQKVEFLVSFYNNEISEKSEIFDDQFSVERPDGSNFTLKIRSTKLEDSAMYFCASSESQGLGSGNTIYFGEGSWLTVV.

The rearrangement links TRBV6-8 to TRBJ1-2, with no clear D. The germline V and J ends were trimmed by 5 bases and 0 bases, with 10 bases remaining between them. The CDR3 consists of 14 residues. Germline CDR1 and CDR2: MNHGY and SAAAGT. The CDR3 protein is CASSPSGANYGYTF. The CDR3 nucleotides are TGTGCCAGCAGTCCTTCGGGTGCTAACTATGGCTACACCTTC.

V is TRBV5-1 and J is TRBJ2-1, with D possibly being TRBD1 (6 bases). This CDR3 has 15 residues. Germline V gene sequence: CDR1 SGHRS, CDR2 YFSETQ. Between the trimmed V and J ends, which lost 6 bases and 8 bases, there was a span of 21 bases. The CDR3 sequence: CASMYKGDTFDEQFF. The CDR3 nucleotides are TGCGCCAGCATGTATAAGGGGGACACCTTCGATGAGCAGTTCTTC.

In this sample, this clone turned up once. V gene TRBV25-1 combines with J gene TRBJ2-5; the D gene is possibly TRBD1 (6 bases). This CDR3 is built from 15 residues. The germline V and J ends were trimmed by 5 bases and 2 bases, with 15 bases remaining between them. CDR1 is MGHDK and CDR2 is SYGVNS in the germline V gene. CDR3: CASSSATGFQETQYF. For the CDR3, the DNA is TGTGCCAGCAGTTCAGCGACAGGTTTTCAAGAGACCCAGTACTTC.

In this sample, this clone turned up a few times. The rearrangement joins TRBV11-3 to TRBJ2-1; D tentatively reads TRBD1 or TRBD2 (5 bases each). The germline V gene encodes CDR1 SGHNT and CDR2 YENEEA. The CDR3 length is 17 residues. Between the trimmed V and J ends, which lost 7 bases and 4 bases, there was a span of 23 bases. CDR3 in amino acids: CASTLRPGWWGYNEQFF. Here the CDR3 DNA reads TGTGCCAGCACCCTGCGCCCGGGGTGGTGGGGGTACAATGAGCAGTTCTTC.

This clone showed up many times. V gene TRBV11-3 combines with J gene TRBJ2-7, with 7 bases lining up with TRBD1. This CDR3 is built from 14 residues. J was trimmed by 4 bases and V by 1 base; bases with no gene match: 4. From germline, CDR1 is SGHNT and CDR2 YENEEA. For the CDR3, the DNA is TGTGCCAGCAGCTTAGGACAGGGTGAATACGAGCAGTACTTC. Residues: CASSLGQGEYEQYF. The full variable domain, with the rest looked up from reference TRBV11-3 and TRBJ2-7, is EAGVVQSPRYKIIEKKQPVAFWCNPISGHNTLYWYLQNLGQGPELLIRYENEEAVDDSQLPKDRFSAERLKGVDSTLKIQPAELGDSAVYLCASSLGQGEYEQYFGPGTRLTVT.

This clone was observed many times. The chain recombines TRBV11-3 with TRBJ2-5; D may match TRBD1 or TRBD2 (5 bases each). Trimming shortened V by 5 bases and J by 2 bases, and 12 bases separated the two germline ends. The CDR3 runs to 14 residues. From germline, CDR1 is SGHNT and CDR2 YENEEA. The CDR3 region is CASSPPGQQETQYF. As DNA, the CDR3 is TGTGCCAGCAGCCCCCCGGGGCAGCAAGAGACCCAGTACTTC.

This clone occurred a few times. CDR3 nucleotide sequence: TGTGCCAGTAGTATCAGGGGGGGCTCCTACAATGAGCAGTTCTTC. Its protein product is CASSIRGGSYNEQFF. V and J are TRBV19 and TRBJ2-1; D tentatively reads TRBD1 or TRBD2 (7 bases each). The germline CDR1 and CDR2 sequences are LNHDA and SQIVND (reference sequence). Trimming cost V 3 bases and J 0 bases, with 9 bases left between them. This CDR3 contains 15 residues.

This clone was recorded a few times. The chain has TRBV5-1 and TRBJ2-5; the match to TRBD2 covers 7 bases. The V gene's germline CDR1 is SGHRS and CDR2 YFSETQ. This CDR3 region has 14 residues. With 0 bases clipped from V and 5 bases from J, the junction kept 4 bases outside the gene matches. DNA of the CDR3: TGCGCCAGCAGCTTGGAACTAGCGTGGGAGACCCAGTACTTC. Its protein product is CASSLELAWETQYF.

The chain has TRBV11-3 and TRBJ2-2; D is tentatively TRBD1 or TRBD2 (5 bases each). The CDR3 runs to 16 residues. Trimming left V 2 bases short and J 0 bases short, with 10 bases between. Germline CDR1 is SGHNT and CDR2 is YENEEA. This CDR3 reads CASSLLGTANTGELFF. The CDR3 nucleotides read TGTGCCAGCAGCTTACTGGGGACGGCGAACACCGGGGAGCTGTTTTTT.

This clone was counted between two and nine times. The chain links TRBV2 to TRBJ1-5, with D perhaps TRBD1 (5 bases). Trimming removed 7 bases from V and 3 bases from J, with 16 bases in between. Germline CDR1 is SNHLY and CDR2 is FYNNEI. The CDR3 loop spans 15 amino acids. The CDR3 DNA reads TGTGCCAGCACCCTAAACCGGGACTCCAATCAGCCCCAGCATTTT. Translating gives CASTLNRDSNQPQHF.